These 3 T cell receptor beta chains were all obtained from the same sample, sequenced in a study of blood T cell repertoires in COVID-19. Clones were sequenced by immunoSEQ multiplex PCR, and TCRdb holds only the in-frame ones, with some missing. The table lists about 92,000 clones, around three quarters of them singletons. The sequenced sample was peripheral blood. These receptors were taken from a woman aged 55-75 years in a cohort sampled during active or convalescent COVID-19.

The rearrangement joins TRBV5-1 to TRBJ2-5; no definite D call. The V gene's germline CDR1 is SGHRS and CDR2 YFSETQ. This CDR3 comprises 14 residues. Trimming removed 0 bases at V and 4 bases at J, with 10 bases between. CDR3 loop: CASSLVPGLETQYF. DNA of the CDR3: TGCGCCAGCAGCTTGGTCCCGGGTTTAGAGACCCAGTACTTC. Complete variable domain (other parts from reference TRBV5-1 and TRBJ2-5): KAGVTQTPRYLIKTRGQQVTLSCSPISGHRSVSWYQQTPGQGLQFLFEYFSETQRNKGNFPGRFSGRQFSNSRSEMNVSTLELGDSALYLCASSLVPGLETQYFGPGTRLLVL.

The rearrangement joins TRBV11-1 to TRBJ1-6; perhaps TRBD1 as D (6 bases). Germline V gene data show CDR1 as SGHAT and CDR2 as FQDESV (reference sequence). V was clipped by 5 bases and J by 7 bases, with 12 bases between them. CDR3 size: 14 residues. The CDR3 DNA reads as TGTGCCAGCAGCGTGGGGGCTACAAATTCACCCCTCCACTTT. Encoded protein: CASSVGATNSPLHF.

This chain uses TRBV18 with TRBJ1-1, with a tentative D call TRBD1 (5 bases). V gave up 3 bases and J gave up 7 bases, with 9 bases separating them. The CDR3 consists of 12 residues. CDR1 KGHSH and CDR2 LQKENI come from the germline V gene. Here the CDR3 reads CASSPQRGEAFF. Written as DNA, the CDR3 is TGTGCCAGCTCACCTCAAAGGGGTGAAGCTTTCTTT.